Shown below are 26 T cell receptor beta chains from a single sample sequenced in a study of cytomegalovirus exposure and HLA in healthy donors. PCR involved 60 Vbeta and 13 Jbeta primers. The method was immunoSEQ multiplex PCR; TCRdb's version includes in-frame clones alone and lacks a portion of them. This sample yields some 170,000 clones, of which around four fifths are seen a single time; around 1.3% belongs to the top ten. The sample taken for sequencing was PBMCs. Source of these receptors: a woman between 50 and 59 years old in good health and CMV-seronegative.

The rearrangement uses TRBV7-2 and TRBJ1-2; possible D gene TRBD1, 5 bases. V was pared by 5 bases and J by 4 bases, with 8 bases between. CDR1 SGHTA and CDR2 FQGNSA come from the germline V gene. This CDR3 has 12 amino acids. CDR3 nucleotides: TGTGCCAGCAGCACCGACAGCTATGGCTACACCTTC. Translated: CASSTDSYGYTF.

The chain has TRBV7-3 and TRBJ1-2, with 7 positions matching TRBD1. Germline V gene data show CDR1 as SGHTA and CDR2 as FQGTGA. The CDR3 is 13 amino acids. Unmatched junction bases numbered 6, after V lost 3 bases and J lost 8 bases. The DNA for the CDR3 is TGTGCCAGCAGCTTCTACAGGGGTTACGGCTACACCTTC. Translating gives CASSFYRGYGYTF.

The rearrangement uses TRBV27 and TRBJ2-3, with D unresolved. The CDR3 contains 14 residues. Germline V gene lookup returns CDR1 MNHEY and CDR2 SMNVEV (reference sequence). V was trimmed by 8 bases and J by 5 bases, leaving 17 bases between them. The CDR3 nucleotides read TGTGCCAGCGGGCTTCCAGTATTGCAAGATACGCAGTATTTT. This translates into CASGLPVLQDTQYF.

This chain connects TRBV11-3 to TRBJ2-3, with TRBD2 as a possible D gene (6 bases). CDR3 size: 15 residues. V was shortened by 2 bases and J by 0 bases, with 9 bases between the two germline ends. CDR1 SGHNT and CDR2 YENEEA come from the germline V gene. In DNA form, the CDR3 reads TGTGCCAGCAGCTTACGCGGGGCTAGCACAGATACGCAGTATTTT. It translates to CASSLRGASTDTQYF.

The rearrangement joins TRBV5-6 to TRBJ1-1; TRBD1 is a possible D gene (5 bases). CDR1 is SGHDT and CDR2 is YYEEEE in the germline V gene. Trimming took 4 bases from V and 0 from J, leaving 13 bases between them. CDR3 length equals 15 residues. In DNA form, the CDR3 reads TGTGCCAGCAGCCCGAGATGGGGCTTGAACACTGAAGCTTTCTTT. Its protein product is CASSPRWGLNTEAFF.

In its sample, this clone was seen once. The gene calls are TRBV7-2 and TRBJ1-5; 9 bases fit TRBD1. Looked up from germline, CDR1 is SGHTA and CDR2 is FQGNSA. Trimming took 0 bases from V and 5 from J; bases not matched to a gene: 8. CDR3 length: 17 residues. CDR3 coding DNA: TGTGCCAGCAGCTTAGCCGGGGGACAGGGCGGTTATCAGCCCCAGCATTTT. Protein: CASSLAGGQGGYQPQHF.

The chain has TRBV27 and TRBJ1-2; 7 bases align to TRBD1. The CDR3 sequence is 15 residues long. V gave up 5 bases and J gave up 12 bases; unmatched junction bases: 18. CDR1 is MNHEY, CDR2 SMNVEV, per germline (reference sequence). In DNA, the CDR3 is TGTGCCAGCAGTCCCTTCCATCTCGACAGGGCTAGGCACACCTTC. Encoded protein: CASSPFHLDRARHTF.

This clone appeared a single time. The chain employs TRBV5-1 and TRBJ2-3; tentative D call: TRBD2 (6 bases). Looked up from germline, CDR1 is SGHRS and CDR2 is YFSETQ. V was cut by 2 bases and J by 4 bases, with 11 bases left in between. CDR3 length equals 14 residues. The CDR3 protein is CASSFGDSADTQYF. The CDR3 DNA reads as TGCGCCAGCAGCTTTGGGGACTCGGCAGATACGCAGTATTTT.

CDR3 in DNA: TGTGCCAGCAGCTTAGTGGGGGGGCTTAGCGAGCAGTACTTC. This sequence encodes CASSLVGGLSEQYF. The rearrangement uses TRBV7-8 and TRBJ2-7, with D possibly being TRBD2 (7 bases). V lost 1 base to trimming and J lost 6 bases, with 13 bases between them. The CDR3 length is 14 residues. Germline loops: CDR1 SGHVS, CDR2 FQNEAQ. The full variable domain, in which reference TRBV7-8 and TRBJ2-7 provide the parts outside the CDR3, is GAGVSQSPRYKVAKRGQDVALRCDPISGHVSLFWYQQALGQGPEFLTYFQNEAQLDKSGLPSDRFFAERPEGSVSTLKIQRTQQEDSAVYLCASSLVGGLSEQYFGPGTRLTVT.

The gene calls are TRBV5-4 and TRBJ1-1; D is ambiguous. Deletions cut 4 bases from V and 1 base from J, with 20 bases between. Germline V CDR1 and CDR2: SGHNT, YYREEE (reference sequence). The CDR3 loop spans 17 amino acids. The CDR3 DNA sequence: TGTGCCAGCAGCATGACTGGAGCGGCCTTAAAGAACACTGAAGCTTTCTTT. It yields the protein CASSMTGAALKNTEAFF. The entire variable domain, with the rest obtained from reference TRBV5-4 and TRBJ1-1, is as follows: ETGVTQSPTHLIKTRGQQVTLRCSSQSGHNTVSWYQQALGQGPQFIFQYYREEENGRGNFPPRFSGLQFPNYSSELNVNALELDDSALYLCASSMTGAALKNTEAFFGQGTRLTVV.

A few counts support this clone. The chain has TRBV28 and TRBJ1-1; weak D call: TRBD1 (5 bases). Trimming removed 3 bases at V and 6 bases at J, with 17 bases between. Germline-derived CDR1 and CDR2 are MDHEN and SYDVKM. The CDR3 contains 15 residues. In DNA, the CDR3 is TGTGCCAGCAGTTTCTACAGGCCCCGGAAAGCTGAAGCTTTCTTT. Its protein product is CASSFYRPRKAEAFF. The variable domain in full, completed from reference TRBV28 and TRBJ1-1, reads DVKVTQSSRYLVKRTGEKVFLECVQDMDHENMFWYRQDPGLGLRLIYFSYDVKMKEKGDIPEGYSVSREKKERFSLILESASTNQTSMYLCASSFYRPRKAEAFFGQGTRLTVV.

The V gene is TRBV5-1, the J gene TRBJ2-1; a possible D gene is TRBD1 (5 bases). This CDR3 spans 14 amino acids. CDR1 is SGHRS and CDR2 is YFSETQ in the germline V gene. The germline V and J ends were trimmed by 0 bases and 7 bases, with 11 bases remaining between them. The CDR3 here is CASSLETDRNEQFF. CDR3 DNA: TGCGCCAGCAGCTTGGAAACTGACAGAAATGAGCAGTTCTTC.

This clone was seen a handful of times. The rearrangement links TRBV19 to TRBJ2-7; the match to TRBD1 covers 8 bases. The CDR3 is made up of 13 amino acids. Germline values: CDR1 LNHDA, CDR2 SQIVND (reference sequence). The junction had 9 bases not matched to a gene; V was cut back by 5 bases and J by 9 bases. The CDR3 coding sequence is TGTGCCAGTAGTTTTCCGGGACAGGAGGTGCAGTACTTC. Translating gives CASSFPGQEVQYF.

The CDR3 sequence: CASSVSGTGISEAFF. The DNA of the CDR3 is TGTGCCAGCAGCGTTTCCGGGACAGGGATTTCTGAAGCTTTCTTT. The V gene is TRBV9, the J gene TRBJ1-1, with TRBD1 matching 9 bases. This CDR3 contains 15 residues. Germline trimming cut 2 bases from V and 6 bases from J; bases unmatched to any gene: 8. Germline V gives CDR1 SGDLS, CDR2 YYNGEE.

The V gene is TRBV19, the J gene TRBJ2-7; D is unclear. V lost 5 bases and J lost 2, with 16 bases in between. Germline V lookup: CDR1 LNHDA, CDR2 SQIVND (reference sequence). The CDR3 totals 15 residues. CDR3: CASSSTAPKTYEQYF. DNA of the CDR3: TGTGCCAGTAGTTCCACCGCACCTAAGACCTACGAGCAGTACTTC.

This chain links TRBV12-2 with TRBJ1-1; the table names TRBD1, a call not compared with the DNA. TRBV12-2 is given as a pseudogene. The CDR3 sequence is 14 residues long. The CDR3 here is CASRLEGFRTEAFF. CDR3 nucleotides: TGTGCAAGTCGCTTAGAGGGGTTCCGCACTGAAGCTTTCTTT.

This clone was counted only a few times. The chain recombines TRBV9 with TRBJ2-1, with TRBD1 matching over 8 bases. V shed 2 bases and J 4 bases; nucleotides not matched to a gene: 5. This CDR3 is built from 15 residues. Germline CDR1 SGDLS, CDR2 YYNGEE. In nucleotides, the CDR3 is TGTGCCAGCAGCGTCGCGACAGGGGATTACAATGAGCAGTTCTTC. It yields the protein CASSVATGDYNEQFF.

The chain links TRBV19 to TRBJ1-2; D gene ambiguous. Germline V gene lookup returns CDR1 LNHDA and CDR2 SQIVND (reference sequence). This CDR3 has 15 amino acids. Deletions cut 1 base from V and 5 bases from J, with 14 bases between. The CDR3 loop is CASSIVGSGDYGYTF. CDR3 nucleotides: TGTGCCAGTAGTATAGTGGGTTCGGGTGATTATGGCTACACCTTC.

CDR3 nucleotide sequence: TGTGCCAGTAGTCAACAGGGATATGAGCAGTTCTTC. Its protein product is CASSQQGYEQFF. The genes are TRBV19 and TRBJ2-1; tentatively, D is TRBD1 (6 bases). The V gene's germline CDR1 is LNHDA and CDR2 SQIVND (reference sequence). The CDR3 loop spans 12 amino acids. The V end was cut by 5 bases, the J end by 8 bases, with 10 bases between. The full variable domain, rest sourced from reference TRBV19 and TRBJ2-1, is DGGITQSPKYLFRKEGQNVTLSCEQNLNHDAMYWYRQDPGQGLRLIYYSQIVNDFQKGDIAEGYSVSREKKESFPLTVTSAQKNPTAFYLCASSQQGYEQFFGPGTRLTVL.

CDR3 amino acids: CASSRGGQGSTGELFF. The CDR3 region has the DNA TGTGCCAGCAGCCGGGGGGGTCAGGGGTCTACCGGGGAGCTGTTTTTT. This chain joins TRBV7-8 and TRBJ2-2; 8 nucleotides line up with TRBD2. This CDR3 has 16 residues. The V segment lost 5 bases and the J segment 5 bases; nucleotides outside the gene matches: 10. The germline CDR1 and CDR2 sequences are SGHVS and FQNEAQ. The full variable domain, in which reference TRBV7-8 and TRBJ2-2 provide the parts outside the CDR3, is GAGVSQSPRYKVAKRGQDVALRCDPISGHVSLFWYQQALGQGPEFLTYFQNEAQLDKSGLPSDRFFAERPEGSVSTLKIQRTQQEDSAVYLCASSRGGQGSTGELFFGEGSRLTVL.

The chain joins TRBV5-1 to TRBJ1-1; possibly TRBD1 for D (6 bases). Per the germline V gene, CDR1 is SGHRS and CDR2 is YFSETQ. V was trimmed by 5 bases and J by 5 bases, leaving 13 bases between them. CDR3 length: 13 residues. CDR3 sequence: CASRRGGGTEAFF. The CDR3 DNA is TGCGCCAGCAGGAGAGGGGGAGGGACTGAAGCTTTCTTT.

The V and J genes are TRBV25-1 and TRBJ1-4, with a tentative D call TRBD1 (5 bases). Per the germline V gene, CDR1 is MGHDK and CDR2 is SYGVNS. The CDR3 is made up of 16 amino acids. With 3 bases removed from V and 8 bases from J, the gap between germline ends came to 19 bases. Here the CDR3 DNA reads TGTGCCAGCAGTGACCGGCGGGGGTCCGGGGGAGAAAAACTGTTTTTT. It specifies CASSDRRGSGGEKLFF. Full variable domain (missing parts from reference TRBV25-1 and TRBJ1-4): EADIYQTPRYLVIGTGKKITLECSQTMGHDKMYWYQQDPGMELHLIHYSYGVNSTEKGDLSSESTVSRIRTEHFPLTLESARPSHTSQYLCASSDRRGSGGEKLFFGSGTQLSVL.

The J gene is TRBJ1-3, the V gene TRBV19; D is unclear. V was pared by 7 bases and J by 0 bases, with 16 bases between. The CDR3 is made up of 16 amino acids. Germline assignment: CDR1 LNHDA and CDR2 SQIVND (reference sequence). The CDR3 sequence: CASKDVPGSSGNTIYF. The CDR3 DNA follows: TGTGCCAGTAAAGATGTTCCCGGGAGCTCTGGAAACACCATATATTTT.

This clone was detected only a few times. The V and J genes are TRBV2 and TRBJ2-5; the match to TRBD1 covers 8 bases. The V gene's germline CDR1 is SNHLY and CDR2 FYNNEI. V gave up 6 bases and J gave up 2 bases; unmatched junction bases: 8. The CDR3 contains 15 residues. Here the CDR3 DNA reads TGTGCCAGCAGCTCTCCGACAGGGGCACAAGAGACCCAGTACTTC. Its protein is CASSSPTGAQETQYF.

V gene TRBV27 combines with J gene TRBJ2-1, with 10 bases fitting TRBD1. The CDR3 sequence is 19 residues long. The ends lost 10 bases at V and 0 bases at J; junction bases unmatched: 18. CDR1 and CDR2 (germline): MNHEY, SMNVEV (reference sequence). This CDR3 is CATEGPGTGAISSYNEQFF. In nucleotides, the CDR3 is TGTGCCACCGAGGGTCCCGGGACAGGGGCTATAAGCTCCTACAATGAGCAGTTCTTC.

This chain links TRBV12-5 with TRBJ1-2; D gene uncertain. The germline V gene has CDR1 LGHNT and CDR2 FRNRAP. CDR3 size: 11 residues. V lost 6 bases, J lost 6 bases, and 8 bases lay in between. The chain's CDR3 is CASGRVDGYTF. The DNA for the CDR3 is TGTGCTAGTGGGAGGGTGGATGGCTACACCTTC.